This T cell receptor (beta chain) was sequenced for a study of OX40 agonist ivuxolimab in advanced cancers. Background on the study: A male proportion of more than 75% was recorded, with mean age approximately 64 years and range roughly 23 to 79. Treatment received earlier with anti-PD-1, anti-PD-L1 or anti-CTLA-4 agents was allowed, and over 35% had some. Findings and caveats of the study: Averaging showed that CD8+ T cells had more expanded clones than CD4+ did.

The V gene lost 3 bases and the J gene lost 5 bases, with 5 bases spanning the gap. CDR1 and CDR2 from the germline V gene are SGHTA and FQGNSA. The CDR3 is made up of 12 amino acids. This clone appeared once. Its antigen is currently unknown. Individuals having autoimmune disease history or systemic immunosuppression were not enrolled. Produced via immunoSEQ multiplex PCR; TCRdb's table is partial and in-frame only. This sample has roughly 100,000 clones; around 91% occur once, and the top ten carry 0.81%. V gene TRBV7-2 combines with J gene TRBJ2-1, with no clear D. The receptor's source is an adult with an advanced solid tumor such as melanoma, head and neck, liver or kidney cancer. Specimen: CD4+ or CD8+ T cells sorted from blood, collected in a trial of the OX40 agonist ivuxolimab. CDR3 loop: CASSFADNEQFF. In nucleotides, the CDR3 is TGTGCCAGCAGCTTTGCGGACAATGAGCAGTTCTTC.